The 9 T cell receptor beta chains given below trace back to one sample, sequenced in a study of cytomegalovirus exposure and HLA in healthy donors. Primers included in the PCR were 60 Vbeta and 13 Jbeta primers. Method: immunoSEQ multiplex PCR; TCRdb's copy keeps in-frame clones and lacks some. Of around 100,000 clones in the sample, roughly 85% were seen once. Sequencing was done on a sample of PBMCs. The receptors were gathered from a man younger than 45 in good health and CMV-seropositive.

The chain has TRBV27 and TRBJ1-5, with D perhaps TRBD1 (6 bases). Germline CDR1 and CDR2: MNHEY and SMNVEV (reference sequence). V was clipped by 0 bases and J by 2 bases, with 11 bases between them. The CDR3 consists of 16 residues. Written as DNA, the CDR3 is TGTGCCAGCAGTTTATCGGGCAGGGGAGGCAATCAGCCCCAGCATTTT. This gives the protein CASSLSGRGGNQPQHF.

The rearrangement links TRBV9 to TRBJ1-2; D remains unclear. In germline, CDR1 is SGDLS, CDR2 YYNGEE. Trimming cost V 3 bases and J 4 bases, with 13 bases left between them. This CDR3 spans 14 amino acids. The CDR3 protein is CASSAAGSSYGYTF. The DNA for the CDR3 is TGTGCCAGCAGCGCAGCAGGTAGTAGCTATGGCTACACCTTC.

This clone was seen only once. This chain links TRBV2 with TRBJ2-7; perhaps TRBD1 as D (5 bases). V was pared by 2 bases and J by 3 bases, with 11 bases between. The CDR3 totals 14 residues. Germline CDR1 and CDR2: SNHLY and FYNNEI. The CDR3 sequence: CASSEQGSLYEQYF. The CDR3, as DNA: TGTGCCAGCAGTGAACAGGGTTCCCTCTACGAGCAGTACTTC.

The chain uses TRBV30 and TRBJ2-1; the match to TRBD2 covers 14 bases. The CDR3 is 15 residues long. Germline V gives CDR1 GTSNPN, CDR2 SVGIG (reference sequence). V lost 4 bases, J lost 6 bases, and 5 bases stayed unmatched. The CDR3 DNA reads TGTGCCTGGACCCTCGGGACTAGCGGGGGCAATGAGCAGTTCTTC. Its translation: CAWTLGTSGGNEQFF.

Only one count was recorded for this clone. The chain has TRBV28 and TRBJ2-1, with 7 nucleotides matching TRBD2. Germline V lookup: CDR1 MDHEN, CDR2 SYDVKM. The CDR3 spans 15 residues. V was pared by 5 bases and J by 5 bases, with 9 bases of the junction left unmatched. The CDR3 DNA reads as TGTGCCAGCAGTCGGTTGGGAGGGGAGGACAATGAGCAGTTCTTC. Its translation: CASSRLGGEDNEQFF. Filled out from reference TRBV28 and TRBJ2-1, the complete variable domain reads DVKVTQSSRYLVKRTGEKVFLECVQDMDHENMFWYRQDPGLGLRLIYFSYDVKMKEKGDIPEGYSVSREKKERFSLILESASTNQTSMYLCASSRLGGEDNEQFFGPGTRLTVL.

On this clone itself: Other DNA sequences of this sample code for an identical CDR3. The chain joins TRBV6-6 to TRBJ2-2, with 9 bases fitting TRBD1. The CDR3 covers 16 residues. V gave up 8 bases and J gave up 3 bases; unmatched junction bases: 10. Per germline, CDR1 MNHNY and CDR2 SVGAGI (reference sequence). For the CDR3, the DNA is TGTGCCAGCCTTAAGGACAGGGGAGTGGACACCGGGGAGCTGTTTTTT. Encoded protein: CASLKDRGVDTGELFF.

CDR3 nucleotide sequence: TGCAGTGGACAGGGGTCAGATACGCAGTATTTT. Protein sequence: CSGQGSDTQYF. The chain is built from TRBV20-1 and TRBJ2-3; 8 bases are shared with TRBD1. The CDR3 is 11 amino acids. J gave up 4 bases and V 7 bases, and 1 base lay outside the gene matches. Germline V gene lookup returns CDR1 DFQATT and CDR2 SNEGSKA (reference sequence).

The V gene is TRBV13, the J gene TRBJ2-3; 10 bases line up with TRBD2. The CDR3 contains 15 residues. Unmatched junction bases numbered 1, after V lost 3 bases and J lost 1 base. In germline, CDR1 is PRHDT, CDR2 FYEKMQ (reference sequence). The chain's CDR3 is CASSFLAGGTDTQYF. CDR3 in DNA: TGTGCCAGCAGCTTCCTAGCGGGGGGCACAGATACGCAGTATTTT.

The V and J genes are TRBV7-8 and TRBJ2-4; 10 bases fit TRBD2. The V segment lost 1 base and the J segment 0 bases; nucleotides outside the gene matches: 3. The V gene's germline CDR1 is SGHVS and CDR2 FQNEAQ. The CDR3 runs to 17 residues. The CDR3 DNA follows: TGTGCCAGCAGCTTAGTCCTAGCGGGAGTAGCCAAAAACATTCAGTACTTC. Translating gives CASSLVLAGVAKNIQYF.